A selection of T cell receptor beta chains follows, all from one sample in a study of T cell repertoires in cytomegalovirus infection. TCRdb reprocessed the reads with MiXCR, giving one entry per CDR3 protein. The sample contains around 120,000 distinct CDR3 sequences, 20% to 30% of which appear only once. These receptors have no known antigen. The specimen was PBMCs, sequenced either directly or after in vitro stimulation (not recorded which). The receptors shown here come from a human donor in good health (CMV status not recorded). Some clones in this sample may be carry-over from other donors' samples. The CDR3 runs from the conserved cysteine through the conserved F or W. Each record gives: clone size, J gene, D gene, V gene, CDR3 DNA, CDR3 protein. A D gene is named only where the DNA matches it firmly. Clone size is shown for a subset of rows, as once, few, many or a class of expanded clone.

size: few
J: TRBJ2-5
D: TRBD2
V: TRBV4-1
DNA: TGCGCCAGCAGCCAGGGGACTAGCGGGAGAGAGACCCAGTACTTC
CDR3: CASSQGTSGRETQYF

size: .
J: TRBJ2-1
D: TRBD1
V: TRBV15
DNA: TGTGCCACCAGCACCTGGGACAGGGACTCCTACAATGAGCAGTTCTTC
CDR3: CATSTWDRDSYNEQFF

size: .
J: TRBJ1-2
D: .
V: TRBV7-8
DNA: TGTGCCAGCAGCCGAACACCCTTACAGACTAACTATGGCTACACCTTC
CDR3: CASSRTPLQTNYGYTF

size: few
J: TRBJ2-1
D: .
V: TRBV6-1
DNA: TGTGCCAGCACGGTGAGCTCCTACAATGAGCAGTTCTTC
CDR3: CASTVSSYNEQFF

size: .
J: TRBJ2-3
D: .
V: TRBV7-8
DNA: TGTGCCAGCAGCTTCCAGGCGTCGGGCACAGATACGCAGTATTTT
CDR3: CASSFQASGTDTQYF

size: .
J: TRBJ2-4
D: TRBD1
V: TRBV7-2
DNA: TGTGCCAGCAGGACAGGGGGACTTGGGGACATTCAGTACTTC
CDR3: CASRTGGLGDIQYF

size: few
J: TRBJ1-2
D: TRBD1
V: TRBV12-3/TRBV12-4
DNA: TGTGCCAGCAGTTTATTATTGGGACAGCTTAACTATGGCTACACCTTC
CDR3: CASSLLLGQLNYGYTF

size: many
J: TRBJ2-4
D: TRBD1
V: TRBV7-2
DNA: TGTGCCAGCAGTTGGACAGGGAACGGCAAAAACATTCAGTACTTC
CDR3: CASSWTGNGKNIQYF

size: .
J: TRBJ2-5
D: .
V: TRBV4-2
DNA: TGTGCCAGCAGCCAAGACTCGCAAGGGAAAGAGACCCAGTACTTC
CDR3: CASSQDSQGKETQYF

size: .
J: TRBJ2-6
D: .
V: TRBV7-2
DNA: TGTGCCAGCAGCTTAAGACAGATAGGGGCCAACGTCCTGACTTTC
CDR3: CASSLRQIGANVLTF

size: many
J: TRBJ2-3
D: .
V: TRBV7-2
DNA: TGTGCCAGCAGCTTACTAGCTGGCACAGATACGCAGTATTTT
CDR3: CASSLLAGTDTQYF

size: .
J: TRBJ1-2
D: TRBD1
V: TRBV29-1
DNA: TGCAGCGTCGATCCTGGATTCAAACAGGGGGCCCATTTCTATGGCTACACCTTC
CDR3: CSVDPGFKQGAHFYGYTF

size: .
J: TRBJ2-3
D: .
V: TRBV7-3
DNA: TGTGCCAGCAGCTACGACTTGGGCGCAGATACGCAGTATTTT
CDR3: CASSYDLGADTQYF

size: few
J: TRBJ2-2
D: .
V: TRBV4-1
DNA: TGCGCCAGCAGCCAAGATAGGGTGGCCGGGGAGCTGTTTTTT
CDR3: CASSQDRVAGELFF

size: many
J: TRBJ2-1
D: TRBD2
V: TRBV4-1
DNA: TGCGCCAGCAGCCCCCCGGGAAGCGGGGGCGAGCAGTTCTTC
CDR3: CASSPPGSGGEQFF

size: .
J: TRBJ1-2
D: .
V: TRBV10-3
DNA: TGTGCCATCAGTGACGCAGGGACCGCTAACTATGGCTACACCTTC
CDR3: CAISDAGTANYGYTF

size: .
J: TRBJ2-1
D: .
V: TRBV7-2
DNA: TGTGCCAGCAGCTTATTGGAGGTTTCTAGGGAGCAGTTCTTC
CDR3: CASSLLEVSREQFF

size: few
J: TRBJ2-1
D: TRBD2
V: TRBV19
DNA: TGTGCCAGTACCCGGACTAGTCAAAGCTCCTACAATGAGCAGTTCTTC
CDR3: CASTRTSQSSYNEQFF

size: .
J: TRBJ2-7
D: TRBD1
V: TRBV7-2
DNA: TGTGCCAGCAGTTACGACAGGGTGCGGTACGAGCAGTACTTC
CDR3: CASSYDRVRYEQYF

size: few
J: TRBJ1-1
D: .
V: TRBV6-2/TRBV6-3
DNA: TGTGCCAGCAGTACCCGACACCTGATAACAGGGCAAGCTTTCTTT
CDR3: CASSTRHLITGQAFF

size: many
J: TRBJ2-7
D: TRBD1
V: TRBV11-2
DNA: TGTGCCAGCAGCTCCTGGGACAGGGTCTACGAGCAGTACTTC
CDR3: CASSSWDRVYEQYF

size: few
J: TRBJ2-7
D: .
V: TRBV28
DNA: TGTGCCAGCAGCGCCCAGACAGTACTGTCCTACGAGCAGTACTTC
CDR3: CASSAQTVLSYEQYF

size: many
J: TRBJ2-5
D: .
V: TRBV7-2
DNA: TGTGCCAGCAGCTTGTACGATGGGCGAGAGACCCAGTACTTC
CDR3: CASSLYDGRETQYF

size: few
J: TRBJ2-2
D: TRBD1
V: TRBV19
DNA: TGTGCCAGTAGTCCCGGGACAGGGGGGGCCGGGGAGCTGTTTTTT
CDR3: CASSPGTGGAGELFF

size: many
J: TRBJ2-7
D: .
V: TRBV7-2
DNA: TGTGCCAGCAGCCATCCTTTCAAGCCCTACGAGCAGTACTTC
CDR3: CASSHPFKPYEQYF

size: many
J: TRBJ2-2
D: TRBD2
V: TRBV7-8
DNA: TGTGCCAGCAGCCCCGCCCGGCGGGAGGGCACCGGGGAGCTGTTTTTT
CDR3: CASSPARREGTGELFF

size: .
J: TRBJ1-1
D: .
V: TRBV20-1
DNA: TGCAGTGCTAGAGCGAAGGGGCGGGTGGGCACTGAAGCTTTCTTT
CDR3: CSARAKGRVGTEAFF

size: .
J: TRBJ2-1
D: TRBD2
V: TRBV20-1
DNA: TGCAGTGCTAGAGATGCGGGGGGTAACAATGAGCAGTTCTTC
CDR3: CSARDAGGNNEQFF

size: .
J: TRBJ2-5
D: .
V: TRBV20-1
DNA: TGCAGTGCTAGAGATACGGCGGCAGGCCTGGAGACCCAGTACTTC
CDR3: CSARDTAAGLETQYF

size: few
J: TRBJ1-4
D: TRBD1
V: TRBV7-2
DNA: TGTGCCAGCAGCCAGGAGCGGGACAGGGGGTATAAACTGTTTTTT
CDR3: CASSQERDRGYKLFF

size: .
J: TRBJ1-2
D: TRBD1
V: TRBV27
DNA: TGTGCCAGCAGCCCAATAGCGTTGGGACAGGGGATCTATGGCTACACCTTC
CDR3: CASSPIALGQGIYGYTF

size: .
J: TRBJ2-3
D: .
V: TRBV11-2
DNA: TGTGCCAGCAGCTTGTCCGGAGCAGATACGCAGTATTTT
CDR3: CASSLSGADTQYF

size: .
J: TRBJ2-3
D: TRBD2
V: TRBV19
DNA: TGTGCCAGTAGTCAAAGGACTAGCGGGAGGCGAGATACGCAGTATTTT
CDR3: CASSQRTSGRRDTQYF

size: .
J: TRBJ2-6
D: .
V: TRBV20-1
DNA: TGCAGTGCTAGAAAGACAATGGAAGGGGCCAACGTCCTGACTTTC
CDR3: CSARKTMEGANVLTF

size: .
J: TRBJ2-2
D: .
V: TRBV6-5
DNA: TGTGCCAGCAGTTACGGTGGTTCGGGCACCGGGGAGCTGTTTTTT
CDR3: CASSYGGSGTGELFF

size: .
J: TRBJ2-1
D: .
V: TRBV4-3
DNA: TGCGCCAGCAGCCAAGATCTAGTCGGGAGCAAAAATGAGCAGTTCTTC
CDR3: CASSQDLVGSKNEQFF

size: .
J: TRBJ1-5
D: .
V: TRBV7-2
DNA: TGTGCCAGCAGCTTAGATTCCGGGAGCAATCAGCCCCAGCATTTT
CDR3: CASSLDSGSNQPQHF

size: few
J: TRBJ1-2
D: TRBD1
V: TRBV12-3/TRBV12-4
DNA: TGTGCCAGCAGTTTAGGGACAGGGGGCTTCGGCTACACCTTC
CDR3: CASSLGTGGFGYTF

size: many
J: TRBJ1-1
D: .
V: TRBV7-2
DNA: TGTGCCAGCTGCGAATCTGGGACGGTGAACACTGAAGCTTTCTTT
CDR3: CASCESGTVNTEAFF

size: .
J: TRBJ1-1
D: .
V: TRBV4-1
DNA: TGCGCCAGCAGCCAAGTGTGGGGCACTATGAACACTGAAGCTTTCTTT
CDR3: CASSQVWGTMNTEAFF

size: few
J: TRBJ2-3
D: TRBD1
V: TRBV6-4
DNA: TGTGCCAGCAGCGAACTACAGGGGGCTGCAGATACGCAGTATTTT
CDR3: CASSELQGAADTQYF

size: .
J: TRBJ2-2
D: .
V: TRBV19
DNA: TGTGCCAGTAGGGCGCTAAACGTTGGCACCGGGGAGCTGTTTTTT
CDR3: CASRALNVGTGELFF

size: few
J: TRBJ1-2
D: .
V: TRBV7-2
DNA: TGTGCCAGCAGCTCAGTCGGGGGTAACTATGGCTACACCTTC
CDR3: CASSSVGGNYGYTF

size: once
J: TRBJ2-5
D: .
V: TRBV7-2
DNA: TGTGCCAGCAGCCGGGCCGGGGCCCAGTACTTC
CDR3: CASSRAGAQYF

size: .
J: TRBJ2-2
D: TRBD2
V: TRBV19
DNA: TGTGCCAGTAGCTTGGGAGCGGGAGGTGCCGGGGAGCTGTTTTTT
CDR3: CASSLGAGGAGELFF

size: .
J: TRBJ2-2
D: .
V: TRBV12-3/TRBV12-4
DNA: TGTGCCAGCAGTTCACTCGCCGGGGAGCTGTTTTTT
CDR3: CASSSLAGELFF

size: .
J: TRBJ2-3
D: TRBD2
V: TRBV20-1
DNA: TGCAGTGCTAGCCGTAGCGGGAGGGCATATACGCAGTATTTT
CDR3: CSASRSGRAYTQYF

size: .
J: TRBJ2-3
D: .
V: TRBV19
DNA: TGTGCCAGTAGTATAGCTTTACCCAGCGCAGATACGCAGTATTTT
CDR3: CASSIALPSADTQYF